The present entry profiles one TCR beta chain with its context. Its antigen is currently not known. There are no base qualities to consult, and no much larger clone falls within one base. The treatment or condition label, as the study defines it: oral pan-JAK inhibitor, 5-10 mg twice daily. Lesional scalp punch biopsies and peripheral blood were collected from alopecia areata patients. After PBMCs were isolated by density centrifugation and stained for CD3, CD4 and CD8, a FACSAria was used to sort CD4+ and CD8+ T cells. The sample belongs to a study of CD8+ T cells in alopecia areata (dated by TCRdb to the late 2010s). Looking at the study overall: Treated patients were enrolled in an open-label pilot trial of oral tofacitinib, 5 to 10 mg twice daily, for moderate-to-severe alopecia areata. Tofacitinib was administered for 6 to 18 months, and 6 months of follow-up off drug were then conducted to assess delayed response and recurrence. For the treated patients, the SALT score, which quantifies what percentage of scalp surface area is affected, served as the measure of disease severity. The study used high-throughput TCRbeta sequencing to examine T cell clonal expansion in alopecia areata, in both the C3H/HeJ mouse model and human patients. On the human side, TCRbeta sequencing was run on scalp tissue and on sorted CD4+ and CD8+ peripheral blood T cells from healthy controls and from alopecia areata patients with either patchy or totalis/universalis disease. Patients on tofacitinib were biopsied at baseline and after 4 and 24 weeks of treatment, and several of the patients also had a later scalp biopsy. Clonality in the scalp was compared among normal scalp (n=4), patchy alopecia areata scalp (n=8), and alopecia totalis/universalis scalp (n=8). RNA was extracted with the PAXgene miRNA kit for fixed scalp, the miRNeasy kit for PBMCs, and the RNeasy kit for mouse skin. TCRbeta CDR3 regions were amplified by immunoSEQ multiplex PCR with 35 Vbeta forward and 13 Jbeta reverse primers.

Findings and caveats that apply to the study as a whole: Compared with mice, TCR sequences shared between patients were less clear, possibly partly because of HLA diversity across the patient population. Tofacitinib significantly lowered scalp clonality and the number of expanded CD8+ clones among the top 100 scalp clones. Compared with normal scalp, lesional scalp, particularly in alopecia totalis/universalis, had higher clonality and more expanded CD8+ clones, which suggests antigenic drive. Because the treated cohort was small and had only one nonresponder, larger studies are needed to examine links between baseline CD8+ expansion and response. Scalp TCR repertoire analysis is complicated because resident alphabeta T cells in normal human skin are also sequenced, whereas mouse skin is dominated by gammadelta T cells. Many expanded lesional clones were found to persist in scalp and blood during tofacitinib treatment, and relapse after treatment cessation may be partly explained by this persistence.

Including cysteine and phenylalanine, the CDR3 has 16 amino acids. CDR3 DNA is the only sequence kept; it has 48 bases, read in frame from the first base. Reading the germline V gene (reference sequence) gives CDR1 SGHAT and CDR2 FQDESV. V drops 0 bases and J drops 1 base, leaving 10 bases in between. To prepare the library, the immunoSEQ multiplex PCR assay was applied. RNA was extracted from all samples and reverse transcribed into cDNA as template for TCR sequencing. SuperScript III was used to make first-strand cDNA, primed with a 2:1 mix of oligo-dT and random hexamers. A synthetic immune receptor repertoire was used to gauge amplification bias, and whatever bias remained was removed computationally. In the authors' own workflow: Raw reads were preprocessed to remove errors, and CDR3 was defined by IMGT conventions from the conserved cysteine to phenylalanine. Clonality was computed as 1 minus the Shannon entropy, with the entropy normalized by log2 of the number of productive unique TCRs. Whether scalp clones were CD4 or CD8 was inferred by matching scalp TCRbeta sequences against CD4 and CD8 repertoires sorted from blood. TCRdb limited this immuneACCESS table to in-frame rearrangements with V and J called. A share of clones is missing; checked studies link under half to unresolved V genes, and the rest is unexplained. The V and J calls and clone size are taken from that table; D and trimming were inferred from the DNA. The sample table contains under 130,000 clones; only one count was recorded for just over 85% of them. Around 10% of the sample rests with the top ten.

This TCR was recovered from a human donor with alopecia areata. The chain couples TRBV11-1 to TRBJ1-5, with an unclear D gene assignment. The material was CD8+ T cells sorted from blood, obtained around week 31, from a patient treated with tofacitinib. The sequence in DNA is TGTGCCAGCAGCTTAGCGGAATCTTGGAGCAATCAGCCCCAGCATTTT. Its product reads: CASSLAESWSNQPQHF.